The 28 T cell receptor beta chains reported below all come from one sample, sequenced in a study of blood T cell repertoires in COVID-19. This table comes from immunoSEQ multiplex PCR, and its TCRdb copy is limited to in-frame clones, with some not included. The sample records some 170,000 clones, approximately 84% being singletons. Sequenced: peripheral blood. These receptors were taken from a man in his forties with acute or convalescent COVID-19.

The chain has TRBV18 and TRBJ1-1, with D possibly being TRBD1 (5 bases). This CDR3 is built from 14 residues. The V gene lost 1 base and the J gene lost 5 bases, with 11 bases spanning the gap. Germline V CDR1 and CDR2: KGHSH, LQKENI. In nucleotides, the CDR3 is TGTGCCAGCTCACCACTAGGGGTAAGGACTGAAGCTTTCTTT. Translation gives CASSPLGVRTEAFF.

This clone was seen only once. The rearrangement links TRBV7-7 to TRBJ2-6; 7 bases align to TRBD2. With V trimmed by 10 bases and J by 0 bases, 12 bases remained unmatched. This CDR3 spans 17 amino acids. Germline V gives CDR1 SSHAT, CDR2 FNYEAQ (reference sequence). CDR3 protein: CAISRASGGSGANVLTF. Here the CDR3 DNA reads TGTGCCATCTCGCGGGCTAGCGGTGGCTCTGGGGCCAACGTCCTGACTTTC.

CDR3 region: CASTLGTGRTEAFF. The CDR3 nucleotides are TGTGCCAGTACCTTAGGGACAGGGAGGACTGAAGCTTTCTTT. The gene calls are TRBV19 and TRBJ1-1, with 9 bases aligning to TRBD1. Germline V lookup: CDR1 LNHDA, CDR2 SQIVND (reference sequence). The CDR3 has 14 residues. The J segment lost 5 bases and the V segment lost 7 bases, leaving 8 bases of the junction unmatched.

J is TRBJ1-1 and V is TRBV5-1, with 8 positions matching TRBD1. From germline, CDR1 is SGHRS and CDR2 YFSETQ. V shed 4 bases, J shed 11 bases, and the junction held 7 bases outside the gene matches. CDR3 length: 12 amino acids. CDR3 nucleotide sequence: TGCGCCAGCAGCAAAGGACAGGGTCATGCTTTCTTT. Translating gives CASSKGQGHAFF.

DNA for the CDR3: TGTGCCAGCAGTTTGGTGGACAGGGATGGCTACACCTTC. Amino acids: CASSLVDRDGYTF. V gene TRBV12-3 or TRBV12-4 combines with J gene TRBJ1-2; TRBD1 aligns across 8 bases. V dropped 3 bases and J dropped 6; count of bases not matched to a gene: 3. The CDR3 is 13 amino acids.

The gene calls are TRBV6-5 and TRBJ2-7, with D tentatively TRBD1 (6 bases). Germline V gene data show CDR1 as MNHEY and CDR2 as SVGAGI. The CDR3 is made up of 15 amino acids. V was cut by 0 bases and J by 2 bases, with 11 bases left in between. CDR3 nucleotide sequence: TGTGCCAGCAGTTACTCGAAGGGACAAGCCTACGAGCAGTACTTC. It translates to CASSYSKGQAYEQYF.

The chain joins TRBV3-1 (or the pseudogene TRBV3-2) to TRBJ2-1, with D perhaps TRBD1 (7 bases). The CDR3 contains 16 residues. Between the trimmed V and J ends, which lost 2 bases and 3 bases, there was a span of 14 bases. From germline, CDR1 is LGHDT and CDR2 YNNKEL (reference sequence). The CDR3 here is CASSQMAGGGYNEQFF. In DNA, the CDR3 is TGTGCCAGCAGCCAAATGGCAGGGGGAGGCTACAATGAGCAGTTCTTC.

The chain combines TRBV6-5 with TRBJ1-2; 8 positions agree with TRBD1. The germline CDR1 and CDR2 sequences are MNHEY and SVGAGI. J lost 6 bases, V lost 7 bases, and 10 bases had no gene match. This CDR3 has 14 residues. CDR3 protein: CASKGSGGAHGYTF. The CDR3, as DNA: TGTGCCAGCAAAGGGTCAGGGGGCGCCCATGGCTACACCTTC.

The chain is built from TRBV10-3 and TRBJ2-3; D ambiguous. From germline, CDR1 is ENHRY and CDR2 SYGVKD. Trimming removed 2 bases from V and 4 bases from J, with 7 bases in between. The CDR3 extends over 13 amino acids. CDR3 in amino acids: CAISERTPDTQYF. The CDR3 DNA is TGTGCCATCAGTGAGCGAACTCCAGATACGCAGTATTTT.

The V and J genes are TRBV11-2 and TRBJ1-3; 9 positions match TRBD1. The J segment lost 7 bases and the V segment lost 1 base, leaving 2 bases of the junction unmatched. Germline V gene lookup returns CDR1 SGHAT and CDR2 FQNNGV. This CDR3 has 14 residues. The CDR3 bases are TGTGCCAGCAGCTTAGCACAGGGGGCGAACACCATATATTTT. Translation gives CASSLAQGANTIYF.

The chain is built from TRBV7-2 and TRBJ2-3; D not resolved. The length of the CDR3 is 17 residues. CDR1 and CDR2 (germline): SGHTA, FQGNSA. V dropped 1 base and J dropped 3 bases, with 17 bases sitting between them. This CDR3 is CASSLEMWAGDTDTQYF. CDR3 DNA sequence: TGTGCCAGCAGCTTAGAGATGTGGGCAGGCGATACAGATACGCAGTATTTT.

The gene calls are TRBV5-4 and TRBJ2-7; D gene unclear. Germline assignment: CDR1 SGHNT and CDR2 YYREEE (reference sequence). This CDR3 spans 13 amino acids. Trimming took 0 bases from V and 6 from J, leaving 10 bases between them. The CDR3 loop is CASSLDAASEQYF. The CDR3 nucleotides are TGTGCCAGCAGCTTGGATGCTGCTAGCGAGCAGTACTTC.

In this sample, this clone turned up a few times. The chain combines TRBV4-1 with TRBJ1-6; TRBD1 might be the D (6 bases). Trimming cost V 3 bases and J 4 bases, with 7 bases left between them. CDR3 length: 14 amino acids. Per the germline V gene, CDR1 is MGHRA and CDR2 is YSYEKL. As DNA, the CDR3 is TGCGCCAGCAGCCAGACAGGTTATAATTCACCCCTCCACTTT. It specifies CASSQTGYNSPLHF.

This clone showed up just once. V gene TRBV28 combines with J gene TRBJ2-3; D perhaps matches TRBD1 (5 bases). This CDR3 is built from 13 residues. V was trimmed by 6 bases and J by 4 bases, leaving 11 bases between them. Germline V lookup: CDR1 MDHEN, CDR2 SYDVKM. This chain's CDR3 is CASSPGASDTQYF. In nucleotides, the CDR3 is TGTGCCAGCAGCCCTGGGGCATCAGATACGCAGTATTTT.

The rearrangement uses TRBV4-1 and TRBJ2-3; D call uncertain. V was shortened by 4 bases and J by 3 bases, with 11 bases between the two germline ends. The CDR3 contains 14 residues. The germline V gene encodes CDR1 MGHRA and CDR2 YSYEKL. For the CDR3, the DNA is TGCGCCAGCAGCCCCACGGAGCTAACAGATACGCAGTATTTT. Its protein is CASSPTELTDTQYF.

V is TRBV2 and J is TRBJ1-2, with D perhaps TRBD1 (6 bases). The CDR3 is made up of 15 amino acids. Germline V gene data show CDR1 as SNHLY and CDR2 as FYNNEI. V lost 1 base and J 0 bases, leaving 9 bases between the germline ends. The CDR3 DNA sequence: TGTGCCAGCAGTGAAGAGGCAGGGGCTAACTATGGCTACACCTTC. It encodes CASSEEAGANYGYTF. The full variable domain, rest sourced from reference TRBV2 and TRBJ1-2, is EPEVTQTPSHQVTQMGQEVILRCVPISNHLYFYWYRQILGQKVEFLVSFYNNEISEKSEIFDDQFSVERPDGSNFTLKIRSTKLEDSAMYFCASSEEAGANYGYTFGSGTRLTVV.

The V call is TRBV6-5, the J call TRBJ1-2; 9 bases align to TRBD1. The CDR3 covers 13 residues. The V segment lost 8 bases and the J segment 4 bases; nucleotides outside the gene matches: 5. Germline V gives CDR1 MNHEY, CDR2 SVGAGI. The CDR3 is CASSEDRGYGYTF. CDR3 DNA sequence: TGTGCCAGCTCTGAGGACAGGGGCTATGGCTACACCTTC.

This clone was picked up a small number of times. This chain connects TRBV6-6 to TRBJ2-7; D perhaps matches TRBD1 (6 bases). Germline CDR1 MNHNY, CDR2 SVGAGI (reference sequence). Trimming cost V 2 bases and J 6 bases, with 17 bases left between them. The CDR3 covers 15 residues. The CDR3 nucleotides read TGTGCCAGCAGTTACGGGGCGGAGAAAGGGGGCGAGCAGTACTTC. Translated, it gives CASSYGAEKGGEQYF.

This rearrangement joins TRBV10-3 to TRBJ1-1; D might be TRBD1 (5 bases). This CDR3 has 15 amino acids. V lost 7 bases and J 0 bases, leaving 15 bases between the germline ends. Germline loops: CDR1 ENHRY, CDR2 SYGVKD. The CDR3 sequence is CAIKRQNFMNTEAFF. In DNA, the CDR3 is TGTGCCATCAAACGACAGAATTTCATGAACACTGAAGCTTTCTTT.

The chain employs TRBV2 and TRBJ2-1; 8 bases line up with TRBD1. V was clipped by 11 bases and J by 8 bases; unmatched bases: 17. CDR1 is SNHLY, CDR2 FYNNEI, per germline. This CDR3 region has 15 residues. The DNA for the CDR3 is TGTGCCGCAAAGGGGCAGCCAGGGGGCTTCGATGAGCAGTTCTTC. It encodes CAAKGQPGGFDEQFF.

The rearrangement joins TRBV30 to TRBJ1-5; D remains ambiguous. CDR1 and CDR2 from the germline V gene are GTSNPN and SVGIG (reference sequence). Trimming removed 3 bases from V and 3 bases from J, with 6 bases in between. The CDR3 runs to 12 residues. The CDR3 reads CAWSRINQPQHF. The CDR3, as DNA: TGTGCCTGGAGCAGAATCAATCAGCCCCAGCATTTT. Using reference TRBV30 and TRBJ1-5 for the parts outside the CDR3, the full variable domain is SQTIHQWPATLVQPVGSPLSLECTVEGTSNPNLYWYRQAAGRGLQLLFYSVGIGQISSEVPQNLSASRPQDRQFILSSKKLLLSDSGFYLCAWSRINQPQHFGDGTRLSIL.

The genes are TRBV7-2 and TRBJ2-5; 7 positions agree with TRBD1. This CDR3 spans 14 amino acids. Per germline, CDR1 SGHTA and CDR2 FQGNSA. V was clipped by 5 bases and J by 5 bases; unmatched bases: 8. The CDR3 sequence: CASSTRQGLETQYF. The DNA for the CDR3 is TGTGCCAGCAGCACCCGACAGGGTTTGGAGACCCAGTACTTC.

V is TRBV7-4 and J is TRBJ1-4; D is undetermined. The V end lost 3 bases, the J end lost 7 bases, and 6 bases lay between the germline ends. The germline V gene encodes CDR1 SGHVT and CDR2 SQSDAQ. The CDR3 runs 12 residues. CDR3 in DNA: TGTGCCAGCAGCTTTATAGTTGAAAAACTGTTTTTT. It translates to CASSFIVEKLFF.

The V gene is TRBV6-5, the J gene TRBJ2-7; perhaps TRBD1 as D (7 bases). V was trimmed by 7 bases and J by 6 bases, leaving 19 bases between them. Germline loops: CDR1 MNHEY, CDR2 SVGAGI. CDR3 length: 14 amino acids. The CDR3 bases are TGTGCCAGCACAGAGGGGGCGCAGGGAGGCGAGCAGTACTTC. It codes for CASTEGAQGGEQYF.

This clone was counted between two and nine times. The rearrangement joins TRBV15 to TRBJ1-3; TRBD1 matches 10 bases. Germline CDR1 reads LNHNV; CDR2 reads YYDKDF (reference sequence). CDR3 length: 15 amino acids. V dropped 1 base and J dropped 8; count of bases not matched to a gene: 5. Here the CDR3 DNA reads TGTGCCACCAGCAGAGGTGACAGGGGGCCGGACACCATATATTTT. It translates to CATSRGDRGPDTIYF.

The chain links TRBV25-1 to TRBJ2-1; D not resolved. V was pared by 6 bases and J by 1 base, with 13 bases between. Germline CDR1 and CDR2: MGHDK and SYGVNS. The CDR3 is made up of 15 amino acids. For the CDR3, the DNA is TGTGCCAGCAGACTTCTTTTCGCTTCCTACAATGAGCAGTTCTTC. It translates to CASRLLFASYNEQFF.

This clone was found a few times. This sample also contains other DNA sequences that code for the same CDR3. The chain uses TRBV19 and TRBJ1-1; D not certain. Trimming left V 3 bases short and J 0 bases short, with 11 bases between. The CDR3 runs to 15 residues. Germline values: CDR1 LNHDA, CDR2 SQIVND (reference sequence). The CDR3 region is CASSMEDILNTEAFF. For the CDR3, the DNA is TGTGCCAGTAGTATGGAAGACATATTGAACACTGAAGCTTTCTTT.

This chain's CDR3 is CASSQGFGGLVETQYF. As DNA, the CDR3 is TGTGCCAGCAGCCAAGGGTTCGGTGGTTTGGTGGAGACCCAGTACTTC. This chain links TRBV14 with TRBJ2-5; no clear D gene. The germline CDR1 and CDR2 sequences are SGHDN and FVKESK. The CDR3 totals 16 residues. With 1 base removed from V and 5 bases from J, the gap between germline ends came to 17 bases.